This entry describes one T cell receptor beta chain. The ends were cut back, 3 bases at V and 4 bases at J, with 10 bases in the middle. From germline, CDR1 is SGHRS and CDR2 YFSETQ. There are 14 residues in the CDR3. The record originates from a study of control samples from healthy donors and cancer patients. The protocol was immunoSEQ multiplex PCR, while the TCRdb copy is restricted to in-frame clones and leaves out a portion. The data show 90,000 to 150,000 clones, about 89% seen once. Sequences were obtained from blood. J is TRBJ2-2 and V is TRBV5-1; D not resolved. This TCR derives from a woman younger than 35 in good health. The CDR3 DNA is TGCGCCAGCAGCTCAGGCCTATTCACCGGGGAGCTGTTTTTT. Its translation is CASSSGLFTGELFF.